The 2 T cell receptor beta chains below come from one sample, sequenced in a study of CDR3 diversity in severe acne. MiXCR was run by TCRdb on the PCR reads, yielding one entry per CDR3 protein. The table shows 97,000 or so distinct CDR3 sequences, with under 60% occurring only once. Sequenced material: blood. All receptors come from a male donor with acne.

V usage is TRBV9 and J usage is TRBJ2-1; 9 bases are shared with TRBD1. The J call may not be correct, given that the DNA end is closer to TRBJ2-7. The CDR3 extends over 13 amino acids. CDR1 and CDR2 (germline): SGDLS, YYNGEE. This CDR3 reads CASSKRQGGEQYF. The DNA for the CDR3 is TGTGCCAGCAGCAAAAGACAGGGGGGCGAGCAGTACTTC.

This clonotype has more than one count but fewer than ten. V gene TRBV15 combines with J gene TRBJ2-3, with a tentative D call TRBD1 (6 bases). V lost 5 bases and J lost 8, with 17 bases in between. CDR3 length equals 14 residues. CDR1 LNHNV and CDR2 YYDKDF come from the germline V gene (reference sequence). Here the CDR3 reads CATSPRQEEGTQYF. The CDR3 DNA is TGTGCCACCAGCCCGCGACAGGAGGAAGGTACGCAGTATTTT. Complete variable domain (other parts from reference TRBV15 and TRBJ2-3): DAMVIQNPRYQVTQFGKPVTLSCSQTLNHNVMYWYQQKSSQAPKLLFHYYDKDFNNEADTPDNFQSRRPNTSFCFLDIRSPGLGDTAMYLCATSPRQEEGTQYFGPGTRLTVL.